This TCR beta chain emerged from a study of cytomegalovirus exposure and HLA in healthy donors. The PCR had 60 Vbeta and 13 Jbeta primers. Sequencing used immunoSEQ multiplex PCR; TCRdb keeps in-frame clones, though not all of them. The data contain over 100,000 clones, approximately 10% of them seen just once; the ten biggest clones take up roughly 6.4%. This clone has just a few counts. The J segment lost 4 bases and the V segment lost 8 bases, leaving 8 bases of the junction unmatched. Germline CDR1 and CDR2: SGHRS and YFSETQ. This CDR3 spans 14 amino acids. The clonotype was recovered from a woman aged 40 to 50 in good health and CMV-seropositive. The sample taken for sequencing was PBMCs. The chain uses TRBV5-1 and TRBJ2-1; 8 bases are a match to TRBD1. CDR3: CASRPGQVYNEQFF. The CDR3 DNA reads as TGCGCCAGTCGTCCGGGACAGGTTTACAATGAGCAGTTCTTC.